One and the same sample provided the 24 T cell receptor beta chains below, sequenced in a study of regulatory T cells in long-lasting Graves disease. Time point specified: newly diagnosed GD, antithyroid drugs for less than 3 months. PBMC-extracted RNA yielded the TCR library. The TCR beta library used iRepertoire HTBI primers with Arm-PCR amplification of CDR3. TCRdb re-derived calls from the multiplex PCR reads in MiXCR, one entry per CDR3 protein. The table includes about 400,000 distinct CDR3 sequences, about 15% detected once. This sample was shared with a second study, whose subject was T cells in Graves' hyperthyroidism and ophthalmopathy.

This sample comprised peripheral blood mononuclear cells (PBMCs), obtained at new diagnosis, from a patient treated with antithyroid drugs. The receptors shown here come from a woman in her 40s with Graves disease.

This clonotype was recorded at least ten times. V and J are TRBV2 and TRBJ1-1; no clear D gene. Germline V gene sequence: CDR1 SNHLY, CDR2 FYNNEI. The V end was cut by 8 bases, the J end by 1 base, with 11 bases between. CDR3 length equals 13 residues. The CDR3 region has the DNA TGTGCCAGCGGAATCCGACAGAACACTGAAGCTTTCTTT. It codes for CASGIRQNTEAFF.

This clonotype occurred many times. The chain joins TRBV3-1 to TRBJ2-5; D perhaps matches TRBD1 (6 bases). Trimming removed 5 bases at V and 4 bases at J, with 14 bases between. The CDR3 contains 14 residues. CDR1 and CDR2 (germline): LGHDT, YNNKEL (reference sequence). In DNA, the CDR3 is TGTGCCAGCAGCACCCGACAGGCGGGAGAGACCCAGTACTTC. As protein: CASSTRQAGETQYF.

This clonotype has a count of ten or more. V is TRBV7-3 and J is TRBJ2-2; tentative D call: TRBD2 (6 bases). The CDR3 consists of 15 residues. Per germline, CDR1 SGHTA and CDR2 FQGTGA. V lost 2 bases and J lost 3, with 10 bases in between. Written as DNA, the CDR3 is TGTGCCAGCAGCTTAGACGGGGAGGACACCGGGGAGCTGTTTTTT. Its translation is CASSLDGEDTGELFF.

Ten or more counts support this clonotype. This chain uses TRBV5-1 with TRBJ2-1; 8 nucleotides match TRBD2. The V segment lost 2 bases and the J segment 2 bases; nucleotides outside the gene matches: 18. This CDR3 spans 20 amino acids. Germline lookup yields CDR1 SGHRS and CDR2 YFSETQ. CDR3 sequence (DNA): TGCGCCAGCAGCTTCCCCAGGGGACTAGTCATGAAGCCAACCTACAATGAGCAGTTCTTC. Protein: CASSFPRGLVMKPTYNEQFF.

The chain combines TRBV27 with TRBJ2-3; a possible D gene is TRBD2 (6 bases). Per the germline V gene, CDR1 is MNHEY and CDR2 is SMNVEV (reference sequence). The CDR3 has 14 residues. V gave up 5 bases and J gave up 6 bases, with 15 bases separating them. CDR3 DNA: TGTGCCAGCAGTCCCCGAGGGCTAGCGGATACGCAGTATTTT. The encoded protein is CASSPRGLADTQYF.

This clonotype was observed at least ten times. The chain has TRBV9 and TRBJ2-5; TRBD2 agrees at 10 bases. Trimming cost V 3 bases and J 5 bases; bases outside gene matches: 7. Germline V CDR1 and CDR2: SGDLS, YYNGEE. The CDR3 runs to 15 residues. The CDR3 sequence: CASSAIAGGPETQYF. The CDR3 DNA reads as TGTGCCAGCAGCGCGATAGCGGGAGGTCCGGAGACCCAGTACTTC.

This clonotype was picked up many times. This chain connects TRBV11-3 to TRBJ2-5, with D perhaps TRBD1 or TRBD2 (5 bases each). Per germline, CDR1 SGHNT and CDR2 YENEEA. The CDR3 length is 16 residues. Trimming pared 1 base from V and 3 bases from J, leaving 15 bases between. CDR3 region: CASSLGVGTTEETQYF. The CDR3 DNA reads as TGTGCCAGCAGCTTAGGAGTGGGGACGACTGAAGAGACCCAGTACTTC.

This clonotype has a count of ten or more. CDR3 region: CASSLVEIGGDTQYF. The CDR3 DNA is TGTGCCAGCAGCTTGGTAGAGATAGGAGGAGATACGCAGTATTTT. This sequence joins TRBV5-6 and TRBJ2-3, with TRBD2 as a possible D gene (5 bases). Trimming pared 0 bases from V and 5 bases from J, leaving 13 bases between. The germline gives CDR1 SGHDT, CDR2 YYEEEE. The CDR3 is 15 amino acids.

This clonotype was detected ten times or more. The V and J genes are TRBV28 and TRBJ2-7; D might be TRBD1 (7 bases). The CDR3 has 13 residues. The ends were cut back, 3 bases at V and 4 bases at J, with 10 bases in the middle. Germline CDR1 is MDHEN and CDR2 is SYDVKM. The CDR3 DNA follows: TGTGCCAGCAGTTTGACAGGGAGGTACGAGCAGTACTTC. Translation gives CASSLTGRYEQYF.

The sample holds many counts of this clonotype. The chain links TRBV12-3 or TRBV12-4 to TRBJ2-2; 7 positions agree with TRBD2. There are 15 residues in the CDR3. The J segment lost 5 bases and the V segment lost 3 bases, leaving 6 bases of the junction unmatched. In DNA form, the CDR3 reads TGTGCCAGCAGTTTCTGGGCGGGAGTTACCGGGGAGCTGTTTTTT. It specifies CASSFWAGVTGELFF.

This clonotype was detected ten times or more. The chain couples TRBV15 to TRBJ2-3, with D possibly matching TRBD2 (6 bases). Trimming took 0 bases from V and 1 from J, leaving 11 bases between them. Looked up from germline, CDR1 is LNHNV and CDR2 is YYDKDF (reference sequence). The CDR3 extends over 16 amino acids. CDR3 loop: CATSREGRRGTDTQYF. Written as DNA, the CDR3 is TGTGCCACCAGCAGAGAGGGCCGGAGGGGCACAGATACGCAGTATTTT.

This clonotype was detected only a few times. The chain combines TRBV15 with TRBJ2-3, with D possibly matching TRBD2 (5 bases). Germline CDR1 reads LNHNV; CDR2 reads YYDKDF (reference sequence). The CDR3 has 16 residues. Deletions cut 3 bases from V and 2 bases from J, with 15 bases between. CDR3 coding DNA: TGTGCCACCAGCAGGGGAGTGGGGTCCGCCACAGATACGCAGTATTTT. As protein: CATSRGVGSATDTQYF.

A word on this clonotype: This clone may be a read error of a much larger clone one base away. V gene TRBV6-1 combines with J gene TRBJ2-1, with D possibly matching TRBD2 (6 bases). V lost 8 bases, J lost 13 bases, and 30 bases lay in between. Germline CDR1 and CDR2: MNHNS and SASEGT. The CDR3 sequence is 16 residues long. CDR3 DNA sequence: TGTGCCAGCTCACCCAGGATCGCGGGGCGCGATGAGACCCAGTTCTTC. It is translated as CASSPRIAGRDETQFF.

This chain uses TRBV5-1 with TRBJ2-3; D may be TRBD1 or TRBD2 (6 bases each). This CDR3 has 16 residues. Trimming removed 5 bases from V and 1 base from J, with 17 bases in between. Germline V gives CDR1 SGHRS, CDR2 YFSETQ. In DNA form, the CDR3 reads TGCGCCAGCAGTGAGGGGGGCCTATCTGGCACAGATACGCAGTATTTT. As protein: CASSEGGLSGTDTQYF.

The gene calls are TRBV20-1 and TRBJ2-1, with a weak D call TRBD2 (5 bases). The V gene lost 5 bases and the J gene lost 4 bases, with 15 bases spanning the gap. The CDR3 sequence is 14 residues long. CDR1 and CDR2 from the germline V gene are DFQATT and SNEGSKA (reference sequence). The CDR3 nucleotides are TGCAGTGCTTCCACAGCGGCCCGTTACAATGAGCAGTTCTTC. This codes for CSASTAARYNEQFF.

The rearrangement joins TRBV12-3 or TRBV12-4 to TRBJ1-2; D is uncertain. Trimming removed 1 base from V and 0 bases from J, with 9 bases in between. The CDR3 length is 15 residues. DNA for the CDR3: TGTGCCAGCAGTTTAGTGTGGCGTTCTAACTATGGCTACACCTTC. Translated, it gives CASSLVWRSNYGYTF.

This clonotype appeared many times. The chain uses TRBV7-2 and TRBJ2-1; 11 positions agree with TRBD2. The V gene's germline CDR1 is SGHTA and CDR2 FQGNSA. This CDR3 has 15 residues. The V and J ends lost 6 bases and 9 bases, in that order; junction bases with no gene match: 10. The CDR3: CASSLTSGRLSEQFF. The CDR3 DNA follows: TGTGCCAGCAGTTTAACTAGCGGGAGATTAAGTGAGCAGTTCTTC.

This sequence joins TRBV3-1 and TRBJ1-2; 9 nucleotides agree with TRBD1. Trimming took 3 bases from V and 4 from J; bases not matched to a gene: 9. The CDR3 is made up of 16 amino acids. CDR1 and CDR2 from the germline V gene are LGHDT and YNNKEL (reference sequence). CDR3 amino acids: CASSQYSTGQGYGYTF. Written as DNA, the CDR3 is TGTGCCAGCAGCCAGTATTCTACGGGACAGGGCTATGGCTACACCTTC.

CDR3: CASSYSWPPRYEQYF. CDR3 DNA: TGTGCCAGCAGTTACTCATGGCCTCCTCGTTACGAGCAGTACTTC. This chain connects TRBV6-5 to TRBJ2-7; D unresolved. The V gene's germline CDR1 is MNHEY and CDR2 SVGAGI. This CDR3 is built from 15 residues. With 0 bases removed from V and 4 bases from J, the gap between germline ends came to 13 bases.

This clonotype was recorded many times. The CDR3, as DNA: TGCAGCGTTTCTCAGGGGGCAACAGATACGCAGTATTTT. Its protein product is CSVSQGATDTQYF. This chain connects TRBV29-1 to TRBJ2-3; 8 bases map to TRBD1. V dropped 5 bases and J dropped 3; count of bases not matched to a gene: 4. The CDR3 has 13 residues. Germline lookup yields CDR1 SQVTM and CDR2 ANQGSEA.

This clonotype was observed at least ten times. The rearrangement links TRBV11-3 to TRBJ1-1; 8 nucleotides line up with TRBD1. Germline V gene data show CDR1 as SGHNT and CDR2 as YENEEA. CDR3 length: 15 amino acids. V was pared by 5 bases and J by 4 bases, with 9 bases of the junction left unmatched. The DNA for the CDR3 is TGTGCCAGCAGCCCAGACAGGGGCTTGAGCACTGAAGCTTTCTTT. Translated: CASSPDRGLSTEAFF. Combining the CDR3 with reference TRBV11-3 and TRBJ1-1 gives the whole variable domain EAGVVQSPRYKIIEKKQPVAFWCNPISGHNTLYWYLQNLGQGPELLIRYENEEAVDDSQLPKDRFSAERLKGVDSTLKIQPAELGDSAVYLCASSPDRGLSTEAFFGQGTRLTVV.

This clonotype was counted ten times or more. V usage is TRBV20-1 and J usage is TRBJ2-1, with TRBD2 as a possible D gene (5 bases). CDR3 size: 12 residues. With 3 bases removed from V and 2 bases from J, the gap between germline ends came to 5 bases. CDR1 DFQATT and CDR2 SNEGSKA come from the germline V gene (reference sequence). This chain's CDR3 is CSARGAYNEQFF. The CDR3, as DNA: TGCAGTGCTAGGGGAGCCTACAATGAGCAGTTCTTC.

This clonotype was seen many times. The chain has TRBV27 and TRBJ2-5; D tentatively reads TRBD1 or TRBD2 (6 bases each). Germline values: CDR1 MNHEY, CDR2 SMNVEV (reference sequence). This CDR3 spans 14 amino acids. V lost 6 bases, J lost 5 bases, and 16 bases lay in between. CDR3 bases: TGTGCCAGCAGCTTGCTTGGAGGGGGGGAGACCCAGTACTTC. This sequence encodes CASSLLGGGETQYF.

In this sample, this clonotype turned up many times. The CDR3 DNA reads TGTGCCAGCAGCCGCGGGTGCGGGATCACTGAAGCTTTCTTT. Translation gives CASSRGCGITEAFF. The chain combines TRBV11-2 with TRBJ1-1; D remains unclear. V lost 5 bases, J lost 4 bases, and 14 bases lay in between. The CDR3 has 14 residues. Germline lookup yields CDR1 SGHAT and CDR2 FQNNGV. The entire variable domain, with the rest obtained from reference TRBV11-2 and TRBJ1-1, is as follows: EAGVAQSPRYKIIEKRQSVAFWCNPISGHATLYWYQQILGQGPKLLIQFQNNGVVDDSQLPKDRFSAERLKGVDSTLKIQPAKLEDSAVYLCASSRGCGITEAFFGQGTRLTVV.